This T cell receptor (beta chain) was profiled in a study of blood T cell repertoires in COVID-19. Study-level background: COVID-19 samples from acute and convalescent phases originated in the United States, Italy and Spain. T cells, B-cell-depleted T cells, or PBMCs supplied cDNA or gDNA.

Germline assignment: CDR1 MNHEY and CDR2 SVGAGI. The V gene end was trimmed by 4 bases and the J gene end by 7 bases; junction bases not matched to a gene: 10. This CDR3 is built from 15 residues. Original analysis: How many nucleated cells were present was estimated from reference gene primer amplification. The method was immunoSEQ multiplex PCR; TCRdb's version includes in-frame clones alone and lacks a portion of them. V and J calls and clone size follow that table, whereas D and trimming were derived from the DNA. Of 130,000 to 150,000 clones in the sample, roughly 88% were seen once. Participant-given clinical history determined each cohort assignment.

The genes are TRBV6-5 and TRBJ2-7; TRBD2 aligns across 10 bases. Sequenced material: PBMCs or T cells enriched from blood (not recorded which). This TCR came from a woman in her 30s with acute COVID-19. Here the CDR3 DNA reads TGTGCCAGCAGTTCCAGCGGGAGGGCCTTGGGGGAGCAGTACTTC. Amino acids: CASSSSGRALGEQYF.